The next 27 T cell receptor beta chains were all read from a single sample in a study of T cell responses to AZD1222 COVID-19 vaccine. The protocol was immunoSEQ multiplex PCR, while the TCRdb copy is restricted to in-frame clones and leaves out a portion. Of around 200,000 clones in the sample, roughly 94% were seen once. This specimen was peripheral blood, taken 28 days after the second AZD1222 dose. These receptors were taken from an adult who received the AZD1222 COVID-19 vaccine.

The rearrangement joins TRBV5-1 to TRBJ2-6; D is unresolved. V was cut by 1 base and J by 0 bases, with 5 bases left in between. This CDR3 comprises 15 residues. Germline CDR1 and CDR2: SGHRS and YFSETQ. The CDR3 coding sequence is TGCGCCAGCAGCTTGCCCCTCTCTGGGGCCAACGTCCTGACTTTC. Its protein is CASSLPLSGANVLTF.

The chain joins TRBV7-3 to TRBJ1-1; the D gene is possibly TRBD1 (5 bases). The length of the CDR3 is 13 residues. V gave up 6 bases and J gave up 2 bases, with 10 bases separating them. The germline V gene encodes CDR1 SGHTA and CDR2 FQGTGA. The CDR3 sequence: CASSDSTNTEAFF. CDR3 sequence (DNA): TGTGCCAGCAGTGACAGTACCAACACTGAAGCTTTCTTT.

The chain employs TRBV7-8 and TRBJ2-7; the match to TRBD2 covers 9 bases. With 5 bases clipped from V and 2 bases from J, the junction kept 7 bases outside the gene matches. CDR3 length: 15 residues. The germline V gene has CDR1 SGHVS and CDR2 FQNEAQ. The CDR3 is CASSPKRGVPYEQYF. In nucleotides, the CDR3 is TGTGCCAGCAGCCCAAAGCGGGGGGTTCCCTACGAGCAGTACTTC. Full variable domain (missing parts from reference TRBV7-8 and TRBJ2-7): GAGVSQSPRYKVAKRGQDVALRCDPISGHVSLFWYQQALGQGPEFLTYFQNEAQLDKSGLPSDRFFAERPEGSVSTLKIQRTQQEDSAVYLCASSPKRGVPYEQYFGPGTRLTVT.

This sequence joins TRBV7-2 and TRBJ1-1; D call uncertain. The CDR3 has 14 amino acids. Germline values: CDR1 SGHTA, CDR2 FQGNSA. V was pared by 8 bases and J by 5 bases, with 18 bases between. DNA of the CDR3: TGTGCCAGCGGTAAGGGAATCGGCTGGACTGAAGCTTTCTTT. Translating it yields CASGKGIGWTEAFF.

This chain links TRBV7-2 with TRBJ1-4; D remains unclear. V shed 6 bases and J shed 0 bases, with 11 bases lying between them. From germline, CDR1 is SGHTA and CDR2 FQGNSA. The CDR3 sequence is 15 residues long. CDR3 in DNA: TGTGCCAGCAGTCAACGGGGAGCAACTAATGAAAAACTGTTTTTT. This translates into CASSQRGATNEKLFF.

The rearrangement links TRBV28 to TRBJ1-5; 9 bases fit TRBD1. The length of the CDR3 is 15 residues. Losses at the gene ends were 2 bases for V and 6 bases for J; bases not matched to a gene: 5. CDR1 is MDHEN and CDR2 is SYDVKM in the germline V gene. The CDR3 sequence: CASSLPTGGTQPQHF. For the CDR3, the DNA is TGTGCCAGCAGTTTACCCACAGGGGGCACTCAGCCCCAGCATTTT.

V gene TRBV10-3 combines with J gene TRBJ2-1; 10 bases are a match to TRBD1. There are 15 residues in the CDR3. V lost 0 bases, J lost 7 bases, and 3 bases stayed unmatched. Germline V gives CDR1 ENHRY, CDR2 SYGVKD. The DNA of the CDR3 is TGTGCCATCAGTGAGTCGACAGGGGGCAAGAATGAGCAGTTCTTC. Translating gives CAISESTGGKNEQFF.

The gene calls are TRBV16 and TRBJ1-5, with D possibly matching TRBD1 (5 bases). The V gene lost 4 bases and the J gene lost 2 bases, with 15 bases spanning the gap. The CDR3 has 16 amino acids. Germline CDR1 reads KGHSY; CDR2 reads FQNENV. The CDR3 nucleotides read TGTGCCAGCAGCCCGGGGACTCCGGAGGGCAATCAGCCCCAGCATTTT. This gives the protein CASSPGTPEGNQPQHF.

This clone appeared once. This chain uses TRBV2 with TRBJ2-5; TRBD1 agrees at 10 bases. The germline gives CDR1 SNHLY, CDR2 FYNNEI. V dropped 6 bases and J dropped 3; count of bases not matched to a gene: 10. The CDR3 extends over 16 amino acids. DNA for the CDR3: TGTGCCAGCAGCCGAGCTTTGGGACAGGGGAAAGAGACCCAGTACTTC. Translated, it gives CASSRALGQGKETQYF.

V is TRBV7-9 and J is TRBJ2-1; no clear D gene. CDR3 size: 11 residues. Trimming removed 4 bases from V and 12 bases from J, with 10 bases in between. Germline lookup yields CDR1 SEHNR and CDR2 FQNEAQ (reference sequence). The CDR3 here is CASSSSFLQFF. In DNA form, the CDR3 reads TGTGCCAGCAGCTCCAGCTTTCTGCAGTTCTTC.

This chain uses TRBV5-4 with TRBJ1-1; D call uncertain. CDR1 is SGHNT, CDR2 YYREEE, per germline (reference sequence). The CDR3 totals 17 residues. V dropped 1 base and J dropped 2 bases, with 18 bases sitting between them. The DNA for the CDR3 is TGTGCCAGCAGCTTGCCGGACGGCAGGAGAGCCAACACTGAAGCTTTCTTT. This gives the protein CASSLPDGRRANTEAFF.

The chain carries TRBV7-7 and TRBJ1-3; tentative D call: TRBD1 (6 bases). V was pared by 2 bases and J by 4 bases, with 9 bases between. This CDR3 is built from 14 residues. Germline V gene lookup returns CDR1 SSHAT and CDR2 FNYEAQ (reference sequence). Here the CDR3 reads CASSLSGDGNTIYF. The CDR3 DNA reads TGTGCCAGCAGCTTATCAGGGGACGGAAACACCATATATTTT.

Here the CDR3 reads CASRKPGYTEAFF. For the CDR3, the DNA is TGTGCCAGCAGAAAGCCGGGGTACACTGAAGCTTTCTTT. The chain uses TRBV28 and TRBJ1-1; D remains ambiguous. CDR1 and CDR2 from the germline V gene are MDHEN and SYDVKM. This CDR3 is 13 amino acids long. Trimming removed 6 bases at V and 3 bases at J, with 11 bases between.

V and J are TRBV2 and TRBJ2-2; D not certain. Germline V gives CDR1 SNHLY, CDR2 FYNNEI. V lost 2 bases to trimming and J lost 1 base, with 8 bases between them. The CDR3 has 15 amino acids. The CDR3 DNA is TGTGCCAGCAGTGAACTTAGACAGAACACCGGGGAGCTGTTTTTT. It codes for CASSELRQNTGELFF. The full variable domain, with the rest looked up from reference TRBV2 and TRBJ2-2, is EPEVTQTPSHQVTQMGQEVILRCVPISNHLYFYWYRQILGQKVEFLVSFYNNEISEKSEIFDDQFSVERPDGSNFTLKIRSTKLEDSAMYFCASSELRQNTGELFFGEGSRLTVL.

The chain joins TRBV27 to TRBJ1-1, with D possibly TRBD1 on 5 matching bases. The ends were cut back, 1 base at V and 5 bases at J, with 17 bases in the middle. The CDR3 contains 16 residues. Germline CDR1 MNHEY, CDR2 SMNVEV (reference sequence). The CDR3: CASSLYPPGRETEAFF. The CDR3 DNA reads TGTGCCAGCAGTTTATACCCCCCAGGGCGGGAAACTGAAGCTTTCTTT.

This chain joins TRBV27 and TRBJ2-1; possibly TRBD1 for D (6 bases). CDR3 length equals 14 residues. With 2 bases removed from V and 5 bases from J, the gap between germline ends came to 10 bases. CDR1 is MNHEY, CDR2 SMNVEV, per germline (reference sequence). CDR3 in amino acids: CASSLQGDNNEQFF. CDR3 nucleotide sequence: TGTGCCAGCAGTTTACAAGGGGACAACAATGAGCAGTTCTTC.

The chain is built from TRBV6-6 and TRBJ1-6, with D maybe TRBD1 (5 bases). The V end was cut by 5 bases, the J end by 9 bases, with 5 bases between. Germline-derived CDR1 and CDR2 are MNHNY and SVGAGI (reference sequence). This CDR3 contains 11 residues. CDR3 coding DNA: TGTGCCAGCAGTGGGGGTTCACCCCTCCACTTT. Translating it yields CASSGGSPLHF.

This clone was seen more than once but under ten times. The genes are TRBV19 and TRBJ1-3; no definite D call. Germline CDR1 and CDR2: LNHDA and SQIVND (reference sequence). This CDR3 comprises 15 residues. V was clipped by 3 bases and J by 4 bases, with 13 bases between them. The CDR3 here is CASSIDYSRGNTIYF. CDR3 nucleotides: TGTGCCAGTAGTATCGATTATTCGAGGGGAAACACCATATATTTT.

This chain joins TRBV7-8 and TRBJ1-1; TRBD1 aligns across 9 bases. The trim removed 2 bases at V and 1 base at J, leaving 8 bases unmatched. The CDR3 sequence is 17 residues long. CDR1 SGHVS and CDR2 FQNEAQ come from the germline V gene. The CDR3 coding sequence is TGTGCCAGCAGCTTAAGGGGGGACAGGGTCGGGAACACTGAAGCTTTCTTT. It specifies CASSLRGDRVGNTEAFF.

This sequence joins TRBV20-1 and TRBJ2-2; no reliable D call. CDR3 size: 10 residues. CDR1 and CDR2 (germline): DFQATT, SNEGSKA (reference sequence). V lost 4 bases and J 6 bases, leaving 3 bases between the germline ends. CDR3 protein: CSATPGELFF. The CDR3 DNA sequence: TGCAGTGCTACCCCCGGGGAGCTGTTTTTT.

The rearrangement joins TRBV6-5 to TRBJ1-2, with TRBD1 as a possible D gene (5 bases). V was cut by 5 bases and J by 8 bases, with 12 bases left in between. Per germline, CDR1 MNHEY and CDR2 SVGAGI. The length of the CDR3 is 12 residues. CDR3 sequence (DNA): TGTGCCAGCAGTACGTTACCAGGGGGCTACACCTTC. As protein: CASSTLPGGYTF.

The V call is TRBV6-6, the J call TRBJ1-2; D may be TRBD1 (5 bases). V gave up 5 bases and J gave up 4 bases, with 11 bases separating them. The CDR3 contains 13 residues. Germline V gives CDR1 MNHNY, CDR2 SVGAGI (reference sequence). The CDR3: CASSTPGSYGYTF. The CDR3, as DNA: TGTGCCAGCAGTACACCAGGGTCCTATGGCTACACCTTC.

This chain joins TRBV28 and TRBJ2-1; weak D call: TRBD2 (6 bases). CDR3 length equals 14 residues. Trimming removed 7 bases at V and 6 bases at J, with 16 bases between. CDR1 MDHEN and CDR2 SYDVKM come from the germline V gene. The CDR3 is CASKEGYSTNEQFF. The CDR3 region has the DNA TGTGCCAGCAAGGAGGGCTATTCGACCAATGAGCAGTTCTTC.

The chain carries TRBV5-1 and TRBJ1-3; D not resolved. The germline V gene encodes CDR1 SGHRS and CDR2 YFSETQ. CDR3 length equals 14 residues. The V end was cut by 5 bases, the J end by 5 bases, with 14 bases between. CDR3 nucleotide sequence: TGCGCCAGCAGTCAAACAGCGGAAAGAAACACCATATATTTT. It is translated as CASSQTAERNTIYF.

The J gene is TRBJ1-3, the V gene TRBV7-6; no reliable D call. CDR3 size: 16 residues. Trimming removed 3 bases from V and 0 bases from J, with 12 bases in between. The V gene's germline CDR1 is SGHVS and CDR2 FNYEAQ. The CDR3 protein is CASSFMEGPSGNTIYF. CDR3 nucleotides: TGTGCCAGCAGCTTCATGGAGGGCCCCTCTGGAAACACCATATATTTT.

The chain links TRBV9 to TRBJ2-3; maybe TRBD1 (6 bases). CDR3 length: 17 residues. V was cut by 3 bases and J by 2 bases, with 19 bases left in between. Looked up from germline, CDR1 is SGDLS and CDR2 is YYNGEE. CDR3 sequence (DNA): TGTGCCAGCAGCGCTGGGGAGCTGACAGGTTACACAGATACGCAGTATTTT. Its translation is CASSAGELTGYTDTQYF. Looking up the rest from reference TRBV9 and TRBJ2-3 gives the full variable domain: DSGVTQTPKHLITATGQRVTLRCSPRSGDLSVYWYQQSLDQGLQFLIQYYNGEERAKGNILERFSAQQFPDLHSELNLSSLELGDSALYFCASSAGELTGYTDTQYFGPGTRLTVL.

V and J are TRBV18 and TRBJ1-1, with D hard to call. Germline V gives CDR1 KGHSH, CDR2 LQKENI. The CDR3 is 14 amino acids. The V end was cut by 4 bases, the J end by 0 bases, with 9 bases between. CDR3 sequence (DNA): TGTGCCAGCTCACGGGAACTCATGAACACTGAAGCTTTCTTT. It is translated as CASSRELMNTEAFF.